The 29 T cell receptor beta chains below come from one sample, sequenced in a study of cytomegalovirus exposure and HLA in healthy donors. Profiling relied on immunoSEQ multiplex PCR, and the TCRdb table lists in-frame clones only, not all of them. The sample records 90,000 to 100,000 clones, 87% being singletons. What was sequenced was PBMCs. These receptors were collected from a woman aged 30 to 39 in good health and CMV-seronegative.

The chain combines TRBV4-1 with TRBJ2-3; the match to TRBD2 covers 10 bases. Germline V CDR1 and CDR2: MGHRA, YSYEKL. The length of the CDR3 is 16 residues. J lost 4 bases, V lost 3 bases, and 7 bases had no gene match. CDR3 sequence: CASSHPRAGGPDTQYF. The CDR3 nucleotides are TGCGCCAGCAGCCACCCCAGAGCGGGAGGGCCAGATACGCAGTATTTT.

The J gene is TRBJ1-5, the V gene TRBV5-5; 8 bases fit TRBD1. The V and J ends lost 4 bases and 5 bases, in that order; junction bases with no gene match: 11. Germline V lookup: CDR1 SGHKS, CDR2 YYEKEE (reference sequence). The CDR3 contains 16 residues. The CDR3 DNA follows: TGTGCCAGCAGCGGGCGGGGTGACAGGGGAGATCAGCCCCAGCATTTT. It translates to CASSGRGDRGDQPQHF.

The chain is built from TRBV5-6 and TRBJ2-7; 8 nucleotides match TRBD2. The V gene's germline CDR1 is SGHDT and CDR2 YYEEEE. With V trimmed by 6 bases and J by 0 bases, 5 bases remained unmatched. There are 14 residues in the CDR3. In nucleotides, the CDR3 is TGTGCCAGCACCACTAGCGGATACTCCTACGAGCAGTACTTC. Protein: CASTTSGYSYEQYF.

In its sample, this clone was seen many times. The chain uses TRBV9 and TRBJ1-2; D possibly corresponds to TRBD1 (6 bases). The CDR3 spans 16 residues. Trimming pared 2 bases from V and 4 bases from J, leaving 18 bases between. Per the germline V gene, CDR1 is SGDLS and CDR2 is YYNGEE. CDR3: CASSVFDRTAPYGYTF. The DNA for the CDR3 is TGTGCCAGCAGCGTTTTCGACCGGACAGCCCCCTATGGCTACACCTTC.

This chain links TRBV11-1 with TRBJ2-7; 14 bases line up with TRBD2. V trimming: 0 bases; J trimming: 4 bases; junction bases outside the gene matches: 2. Germline V CDR1 and CDR2: SGHAT, FQDESV (reference sequence). CDR3 length equals 16 residues. The CDR3, as DNA: TGTGCCAGCAGCTTAGCGGGACTAGCGGGAGAATACGAGCAGTACTTC. It is translated as CASSLAGLAGEYEQYF.

V gene TRBV11-2 combines with J gene TRBJ2-4; no reliable D call. Germline V gene data show CDR1 as SGHAT and CDR2 as FQNNGV. CDR3 length: 14 residues. Trimming removed 4 bases from V and 0 bases from J, with 7 bases in between. As DNA, the CDR3 is TGTGCCAGCAGCTCACGACTAGCCAAAAACATTCAGTACTTC. Protein product: CASSSRLAKNIQYF.

The chain has TRBV13 and TRBJ1-6; D call uncertain. The V and J ends lost 2 bases and 4 bases respectively, with 12 bases between them. CDR3 length: 16 residues. Germline V gives CDR1 PRHDT, CDR2 FYEKMQ (reference sequence). The CDR3 reads CASSLSLEGYNSPLHF. The CDR3 nucleotides are TGTGCCAGCAGCTTAAGTCTGGAGGGTTATAATTCACCCCTCCACTTT.

The V gene is TRBV10-2, the J gene TRBJ1-6; D is ambiguous. The CDR3 consists of 13 residues. Germline values: CDR1 WSHSY, CDR2 SAAADI. V was pared by 4 bases and J by 8 bases, with 9 bases between. Here the CDR3 DNA reads TGCGCCAGCAGTGGGACTGACCATTCACCCCTCCACTTT. Protein: CASSGTDHSPLHF.

The V and J genes are TRBV6-5 and TRBJ1-5; D is possibly TRBD1 (5 bases). The CDR3 sequence is 14 residues long. Trimming pared 10 bases from V and 4 bases from J, leaving 17 bases between. Germline V gene sequence: CDR1 MNHEY, CDR2 SVGAGI. The CDR3 loop reads CATRAGEGNQPQHF. The DNA for the CDR3 is TGTGCCACGCGGGCCGGGGAGGGGAATCAGCCCCAGCATTTT.

The chain employs TRBV28 and TRBJ1-5; a weak D match, TRBD1 (5 bases). CDR1 and CDR2 (germline): MDHEN, SYDVKM. The CDR3 spans 16 residues. Trimming took off 2 bases at V and 2 bases at J, with 13 bases between the two ends. CDR3 sequence: CASSLRGWGGNQPQHF. DNA of the CDR3: TGTGCCAGCAGTTTACGGGGGTGGGGTGGCAATCAGCCCCAGCATTTT.

This rearrangement joins TRBV2 to TRBJ2-7, with 7 bases matching TRBD2. This CDR3 is 16 amino acids long. Trimming removed 6 bases from V and 6 bases from J; junction bases left unmatched: 17. Germline V gene data show CDR1 as SNHLY and CDR2 as FYNNEI. The CDR3 sequence: CASSPREIGGSFEQYF. CDR3 DNA sequence: TGTGCCAGCAGCCCACGGGAAATCGGCGGGAGCTTCGAGCAGTACTTC.

This clone was observed a few times. V usage is TRBV11-3 and J usage is TRBJ1-2; 9 bases agree with TRBD1. The CDR3 covers 12 residues. Trimming removed 5 bases from V and 9 bases from J; junction bases left unmatched: 4. The germline V gene has CDR1 SGHNT and CDR2 YENEEA. This chain's CDR3 is CASSMGQGSYTF. Here the CDR3 DNA reads TGTGCCAGCAGCATGGGACAGGGAAGCTACACCTTC.

The rearrangement joins TRBV5-6 to TRBJ2-1, with D possibly matching TRBD2 (7 bases). Germline lookup yields CDR1 SGHDT and CDR2 YYEEEE. V shed 0 bases and J shed 10 bases, with 14 bases lying between them. CDR3 size: 14 residues. CDR3 in amino acids: CASSLGGGAREQFF. Here the CDR3 DNA reads TGTGCCAGCAGCTTGGGAGGGGGGGCACGGGAGCAGTTCTTC.

The J gene is TRBJ2-7, the V gene TRBV28; D perhaps matches TRBD1 (7 bases). Trimming left V 5 bases short and J 2 bases short, with 16 bases between. CDR3 length: 15 residues. Germline V gene data show CDR1 as MDHEN and CDR2 as SYDVKM. CDR3 DNA sequence: TGTGCCAGCAGTCGTCGCGGGACAGCAACCTACGAGCAGTACTTC. It specifies CASSRRGTATYEQYF.

The count of this clone is one. The V call is TRBV2, the J call TRBJ2-3; D may be TRBD1 (7 bases). Trimming took 6 bases from V and 2 from J, leaving 15 bases between them. This CDR3 comprises 15 residues. Germline-derived CDR1 and CDR2 are SNHLY and FYNNEI. The chain's CDR3 is CASRRGDSFTDTQYF. The DNA for the CDR3 is TGTGCCAGCAGGAGGGGGGACAGTTTCACAGATACGCAGTATTTT.

The count of this clone is one. The J gene is TRBJ2-5, the V gene TRBV7-3, with 9 bases lining up with TRBD2. The junction had 13 bases not matched to a gene; V was cut back by 5 bases and J by 9 bases. The germline CDR1 and CDR2 sequences are SGHTA and FQGTGA. The CDR3 consists of 15 residues. The CDR3 spells CASSPTASGEVAQYF. In DNA form, the CDR3 reads TGTGCCAGCAGCCCCACAGCTAGCGGGGAGGTGGCCCAGTACTTC. Complete variable domain (other parts from reference TRBV7-3 and TRBJ2-5): GAGVSQTPSNKVTEKGKYVELRCDPISGHTALYWYRQSLGQGPEFLIYFQGTGAADDSGLPNDRFFAVRPEGSVSTLKIQRTERGDSAVYLCASSPTASGEVAQYFGPGTRLLVL.

The rearrangement links TRBV13 to TRBJ2-1; 11 nucleotides align to TRBD2. The length of the CDR3 is 13 residues. CDR1 and CDR2 from the germline V gene are PRHDT and FYEKMQ (reference sequence). The ends lost 6 bases at V and 7 bases at J; junction bases unmatched: 2. The chain's CDR3 is CASRLAGVNEQFF. The CDR3 DNA reads as TGTGCCAGCAGACTAGCGGGAGTGAATGAGCAGTTCTTC.

V and J are TRBV19 and TRBJ1-1; 7 bases are shared with TRBD1. The CDR3 length is 14 residues. Germline V gives CDR1 LNHDA, CDR2 SQIVND (reference sequence). Trimming took 5 bases from V and 4 from J; bases not matched to a gene: 7. This chain's CDR3 is CASSSIGQATEAFF. The CDR3 DNA reads as TGTGCCAGTAGTTCGATCGGACAGGCCACTGAAGCTTTCTTT.

The rearrangement links TRBV28 to TRBJ1-1, with 9 nucleotides matching TRBD1. With 6 bases clipped from V and 6 bases from J, the junction kept 8 bases outside the gene matches. The germline V gene encodes CDR1 MDHEN and CDR2 SYDVKM. This CDR3 contains 14 residues. CDR3 amino acids: CASRGTGIFPEAFF. The CDR3 bases are TGTGCCAGCAGAGGGACAGGGATTTTTCCTGAAGCTTTCTTT.

The chain links TRBV9 to TRBJ2-3; D perhaps matches TRBD2 (6 bases). V lost 3 bases and J lost 6, with 11 bases in between. CDR1 SGDLS and CDR2 YYNGEE come from the germline V gene. The CDR3 is made up of 13 amino acids. The CDR3 DNA sequence: TGTGCCAGCAGCGGGCCCCGGGGGGATACGCAGTATTTT. Translation gives CASSGPRGDTQYF.

The J gene is TRBJ1-2, the V gene TRBV4-1; 10 bases are shared with TRBD1. V dropped 6 bases and J dropped 2; count of bases not matched to a gene: 15. From germline, CDR1 is MGHRA and CDR2 YSYEKL. CDR3 length: 18 amino acids. For the CDR3, the DNA is TGCGCCAGCAGGTCAGACGGCATGGGACAGGGGAAAAACTATGGCTACACCTTC. Translated: CASRSDGMGQGKNYGYTF.

This chain joins TRBV7-2 and TRBJ1-5; D perhaps matches TRBD1 (6 bases). With 1 base removed from V and 7 bases from J, the gap between germline ends came to 14 bases. This CDR3 is 15 amino acids long. CDR1 and CDR2 (germline): SGHTA, FQGNSA. CDR3 amino acids: CASSLVQGVLQPQHF. DNA of the CDR3: TGTGCCAGCAGCTTAGTACAGGGCGTATTACAGCCCCAGCATTTT.

The V call is TRBV28, the J call TRBJ2-7; 9 bases agree with TRBD1. V lost 6 bases to trimming and J lost 4 bases; unmatched junction nucleotides: 7. The germline V gene encodes CDR1 MDHEN and CDR2 SYDVKM. The CDR3 has 14 residues. CDR3 DNA sequence: TGTGCCAGCAGGCTCCGGGACAGGGAATACGAGCAGTACTTC. This codes for CASRLRDREYEQYF. Drawing the rest from reference TRBV28 and TRBJ2-7, the complete variable domain is DVKVTQSSRYLVKRTGEKVFLECVQDMDHENMFWYRQDPGLGLRLIYFSYDVKMKEKGDIPEGYSVSREKKERFSLILESASTNQTSMYLCASRLRDREYEQYFGPGTRLTVT.

The chain uses TRBV7-8 and TRBJ1-4; D perhaps matches TRBD1 (5 bases). The CDR3 contains 20 residues. Trimming removed 3 bases from V and 6 bases from J, with 29 bases in between. CDR1 SGHVS and CDR2 FQNEAQ come from the germline V gene. CDR3 DNA: TGTGCCAGCAGCTTCCTCCTCTTTCGCGACAGCCGCTTACTCGATGAAAAACTGTTTTTT. Translated, it gives CASSFLLFRDSRLLDEKLFF.

V is TRBV19 and J is TRBJ2-7; the match to TRBD1 covers 9 bases. V shed 8 bases and J 5 bases; nucleotides not matched to a gene: 4. The CDR3 totals 12 residues. Germline values: CDR1 LNHDA, CDR2 SQIVND (reference sequence). The CDR3 DNA is TGTGCCAGTCGGGACAGGGAAAACGAGCAGTACTTC. Translated, it gives CASRDRENEQYF.

The DNA of the CDR3 is TGTGCCAGCAGCCAAGAGGGGGCAGCGAACACTGAAGCTTTCTTT. Translation: CASSQEGAANTEAFF. The gene calls are TRBV4-2 and TRBJ1-1, with D perhaps matching TRBD1 (6 bases). The CDR3 consists of 15 residues. Germline CDR1 is LGHNA and CDR2 is YNFKEQ. Between the trimmed V and J ends, which lost 0 bases and 1 base, there was a span of 9 bases.

The rearrangement links TRBV5-1 to TRBJ1-2; TRBD1 might be the D (6 bases). The CDR3 is 12 amino acids. Germline V gene data show CDR1 as SGHRS and CDR2 as YFSETQ. V was trimmed by 5 bases and J by 6 bases, leaving 11 bases between them. DNA for the CDR3: TGCGCCAGCAGGTCACAGGGCCATGGCTACACCTTC. It translates to CASRSQGHGYTF.

This chain uses TRBV7-9 with TRBJ1-5, with D possibly matching TRBD1 (6 bases). The CDR3 has 13 amino acids. Deletions cut 3 bases from V and 7 bases from J, with 10 bases between. Germline CDR1 is SEHNR and CDR2 is FQNEAQ (reference sequence). The CDR3 sequence: CASSLTGAQPQHF. CDR3 DNA: TGTGCCAGCAGCTTGACAGGTGCCCAGCCCCAGCATTTT.

This clone has a handful of counts. The rearrangement joins TRBV27 to TRBJ1-3; the D is unclear. V lost 3 bases to trimming and J lost 7 bases, with 13 bases between them. CDR3 length: 14 amino acids. CDR1 MNHEY and CDR2 SMNVEV come from the germline V gene (reference sequence). The chain's CDR3 is CASSFSPEHNTIYF. CDR3 DNA: TGTGCCAGCAGTTTTAGCCCCGAGCACAACACCATATATTTT.